The sequence of this T cell receptor (beta chain) was determined in a study of cytomegalovirus exposure and HLA in healthy donors. The donors (healthy individuals) were bone marrow donors. PCR was performed using 60 Vbeta and 13 Jbeta primers. Data came from immunoSEQ multiplex PCR; TCRdb stores just in-frame clones and leaves some out. The table records around 120,000 clones, approximately 80% of them present only once. Germline V gene lookup returns CDR1 SGHRS and CDR2 YFSETQ. The CDR3 loop spans 13 amino acids. V lost 0 bases and J lost 8, with 11 bases in between. Sequencing was performed on PBMCs. The chain links TRBV5-1 to TRBJ1-1; a possible D gene is TRBD1 (5 bases). This TCR was recovered from a human donor in good health. The CDR3 DNA is TGCGCCAGCAGCTTGGTACGGCGGACAGAAGCTTTCTTT. It encodes CASSLVRRTEAFF.